This TCR beta chain was recovered during a study of T cell repertoires in cytomegalovirus infection. Study summary: Public signatures in TCR beta pointed to CMV infection and matching HLA type.

This clonotype was seen at least ten times. Its antigen is unknown. Study-level findings and limits: Accumulated public TCR beta family frequency recognized individuals carrying CMV together with the relevant HLA. The study found HLA-C-restricted CMV-specific TCR beta clonotypes dominating the ex vivo response.

The germline V gene encodes CDR1 SGHTA and CDR2 FQGNSA. V lost 2 bases, J lost 7 bases, and 26 bases lay in between. The CDR3 contains 19 residues. From the reads, TCRdb called clonotypes with MiXCR, one entry per CDR3 protein. The table lists 340,000 or so distinct CDR3 sequences, approximately 25% of them singletons. The origin of this receptor is a human donor in good health (CMV status not recorded). Some clones in this sample may be carry-over from other donors' samples. This material consisted of cultured PBMCs, taken from culture after CMV antigen stimulation. V usage is TRBV7-2 and J usage is TRBJ1-4; TRBD1 is a possible D gene (5 bases). The CDR3 reads CASSLQGGGLLGSVEKLFF. The CDR3 coding sequence is TGTGCCAGCAGCTTACAGGGCGGAGGTCTACTTGGTTCGGTTGAAAAACTGTTTTTT. Filled out from reference TRBV7-2 and TRBJ1-4, the complete variable domain reads GAGVSQSPSNKVTEKGKDVELRCDPISGHTALYWYRQSLGQGLEFLIYFQGNSAPDKSGLPSDRFSAERTGGSVSTLTIQRTQQEDSAVYLCASSLQGGGLLGSVEKLFFGSGTQLSVL.